This entry concerns a single TCR beta chain. Its antigen is unknown. This may arise from a read error, as a much more abundant clone is one base away. Germline V gene data show CDR1 as MGHRA and CDR2 as YSYEKL. Between the trimmed V and J ends, which lost 8 bases and 2 bases, there was a span of 22 bases. The CDR3 contains 16 residues. These data belong to a study of molecular identifiers for immune sequencing clone quantification. Naive CD8 libraries used about 19,000 to 1,000,000 sorted cells and 10%, 30% or 50% RNA. The CD8+CD4-CCR7+CD45RA+ phenotype defined the sorted naive CD8 T cells. Study outcomes and limitations: Amid over 900,000 naive cells, spiked Jurkat TCR RNA from one cell was reportedly still detectable. Among effectors, clones above 20 RNA copies held over 98% of molecules; among naive cells, under 1%.

One entry per CDR3 protein results from TCRdb running MiXCR on the PCR reads. The sample has 65,000 or so distinct CDR3 sequences; 15% to 20% are singletons. The sequencing input was naive CD8+ T cells from blood, with Jurkat cell RNA spiked in. Subset reported: FACS-sorted CD8+CD4-CCR7+CD45RA+ naive T cells. The chain uses TRBV4-1 and TRBJ2-7; tentative D call: TRBD2 (6 bases). This sequence originates from a human donor in good health. Some libraries in this study had Jurkat cell RNA spiked in. The CDR3: CASGLWADGGTYEQYF. CDR3 DNA sequence: TGCGCCAGCGGCCTTTGGGCTGACGGGGGAACCTACGAGCAGTACTTC.